This is a list of T cell receptor beta chains from one sample in a study of response to subunit inactivated influenza vaccine. TCRdb fed the RT-PCR reads into MiXCR, producing one record per CDR3 protein. The sample shows 530,000 or so distinct CDR3 sequences, 12% to 15% of them seen only once. The sample here was PBMCs from blood, taken 11 to 12 days after vaccination. These receptors were taken from a man aged 50 to 60 who received an inactivated influenza vaccine. Both conserved end residues are part of each CDR3. D genes are given only for firm matches. Only part of the rows carry a size: once, few, many, or a class if the clone is expanded.

J gene,D gene,clone size,V gene,CDR3 length,CDR3 protein,CDR3 DNA
TRBJ2-7,TRBD1,few,TRBV5-5,17,CASSLGATGGASYEQYF,TGTGCCAGCAGCTTAGGAGCGACAGGGGGCGCCTCCTACGAGCAGTACTTC
TRBJ2-6,-,few,TRBV7-2,16,CASSRDRGSGANVLTF,TGTGCCAGCAGCCGGGACCGTGGATCTGGGGCCAACGTCCTGACTTTC
TRBJ1-2,TRBD1,many,TRBV5-1,15,CASQPYMAGGDGYTF,TGCGCCAGCCAACCCTATATGGCAGGGGGCGATGGCTACACCTTC
TRBJ2-1,TRBD2,-,TRBV29-1,14,CSVVTSGKEDEQFF,TGCAGCGTTGTGACTAGCGGGAAAGAGGACGAGCAGTTCTTC
TRBJ2-2,-,-,TRBV19,14,CATRRTPRSGELFF,TGTGCCACCCGCCGGACCCCACGGTCCGGGGAACTGTTTTTT
TRBJ2-7,-,-,TRBV5-1,15,CASSTNTGSTSEQYF,TGCGCCAGCAGCACCAACACGGGCTCGACCTCTGAGCAGTACTTC
TRBJ1-3,-,few,TRBV7-9,14,CASSSVDSGNTIYF,TGTGCCAGCAGCTCTGTGGACAGTGGAAACACCATATATTTT
TRBJ1-2,TRBD1,once,TRBV18,14,CASSAQQGNYGYTF,TGTGCCAGCTCAGCGCAACAGGGGAACTATGGCTACACCTTC
TRBJ1-1,-,few,TRBV5-1,14,CASSLDSGVTEAFF,TGCGCCAGCAGCTTGGATTCTGGAGTCACTGAAGCTTTCTTT
TRBJ1-2,-,-,TRBV3-1,11,CASSQAGLNTF,TGTGCCAGCAGCCAGGCAGGGTTGAACACCTTC
TRBJ2-2,-,-,TRBV5-5,14,CASSLPGFTGELFF,TGTGCCAGCAGCTTGCCCGGGTTCACCGGGGAGCTGTTTTTT
TRBJ2-1,TRBD1,few,TRBV5-5,16,CASSQYGGQGHNEQFF,TGTGCCAGCAGCCAATATGGGGGACAGGGACACAATGAGCAGTTCTTC
TRBJ2-2,-,many,TRBV15,14,CATTGTQNTGELFF,TGTGCCACCACGGGGACTCAAAACACCGGGGAGCTGTTTTTT
TRBJ2-1,-,few,TRBV21-1,19,CASSKEGTSGRGSYNEQFF,TGTGCCAGCAGCAAAGAGGGGACTAGCGGGAGAGGCTCCTACAATGAGCAGTTCTTC
TRBJ1-5,TRBD1,few,TRBV29-1,13,CSAATGTNQPQHF,TGCAGCGCCGCGACAGGGACAAATCAGCCCCAGCATTTT
TRBJ2-3,TRBD2,-,TRBV7-9,15,CASSSTSGMSDTQYF,TGTGCCAGCAGCTCGACTAGCGGGATGTCAGATACGCAGTATTTT
TRBJ2-1,-,few,TRBV29-1,13,CSVTGLSYNEQFF,TGCAGCGTAACAGGACTCTCCTACAATGAGCAGTTCTTC
TRBJ2-3,-,few,TRBV5-1,13,CASRTTVTDTQYF,TGCGCCAGCAGAACGACAGTTACAGATACGCAGTATTTT
TRBJ2-3,TRBD2,few,TRBV7-6,16,CASSPTSGASTDTQYF,TGTGCCAGCAGTCCGACTAGCGGGGCGAGCACAGATACGCAGTATTTT
TRBJ1-1,-,-,TRBV28,13,CASSLLGRGQAFF,TGTGCCAGCAGTTTATTGGGCAGGGGCCAAGCTTTCTTT
TRBJ1-5,-,-,TRBV20-1,12,CSVWRRDQPQHF,TGCAGTGTTTGGAGACGGGATCAGCCCCAGCATTTT
TRBJ2-1,-,few,TRBV6-2/TRBV6-3,15,CASSYSQQGGNEQFF,TGTGCCAGCAGTTACTCTCAGCAGGGTGGGAATGAGCAGTTCTTC
TRBJ1-5,-,-,TRBV5-1,14,CASSPHRAEGPQHF,TGCGCCAGCAGCCCCCACAGGGCGGAGGGGCCCCAGCATTTT
TRBJ2-1,TRBD2,-,TRBV5-1,15,CASSLATSGSSEQFF,TGCGCCAGCAGCTTGGCAACTAGCGGGAGTAGTGAGCAGTTCTTC
TRBJ2-5,-,-,TRBV5-1,13,CASSYDPQETQYF,TGCGCCAGCAGCTATGACCCGCAAGAGACCCAGTACTTC
TRBJ1-1,-,many,TRBV5-1,14,CASSLSSGNTEAFF,TGCGCCAGCAGCTTGTCGTCAGGGAACACTGAAGCTTTCTTT
TRBJ1-3,-,-,TRBV28,16,CASSLYSAPSGNTIYF,TGTGCCAGCAGTCTTTACAGTGCCCCCTCTGGAAACACCATATATTTT
TRBJ2-7,-,few,TRBV14,15,CASSQGTSAAYEQYF,TGTGCCAGCAGCCAAGGAACAAGCGCCGCCTACGAGCAGTACTTC
TRBJ2-1,-,few,TRBV20-1,13,CSARDDVLDEQFF,TGCAGTGCTAGAGACGATGTTTTGGATGAGCAGTTCTTC
TRBJ2-1,TRBD1,few,TRBV6-2/TRBV6-3,13,CASSFSGGHEQFF,TGTGCCAGCAGTTTTTCAGGGGGCCATGAGCAGTTCTTC
TRBJ2-1,TRBD2,-,TRBV12-5,17,CASGLSTSGPPYNEQFF,TGTGCTAGTGGTTTGTCCACTAGCGGACCACCCTACAATGAGCAGTTCTTC
TRBJ2-2,-,few,TRBV12-3/TRBV12-4,14,CASRWTVNTGELFF,TGTGCCAGCAGGTGGACCGTTAACACCGGGGAGCTGTTTTTT
TRBJ2-3,TRBD2,few,TRBV7-9,17,CASSSIELAGATDTQYF,TGTGCCAGCAGCTCGATTGAGCTAGCGGGAGCCACAGATACGCAGTATTTT
TRBJ2-7,TRBD1,-,TRBV24-1,17,CATSAKPGQGLSYEQYF,TGTGCCACCAGTGCAAAACCGGGACAGGGACTTTCCTACGAGCAGTACTTC
TRBJ2-1,TRBD1,-,TRBV5-6,16,CASSIIPGQDYNEQFF,TGTGCCAGCAGCATTATACCGGGACAGGACTACAATGAGCAGTTCTTC
TRBJ2-5,TRBD2,few,TRBV6-6,13,CASSSGSRETQYF,TGTGCCAGCAGTAGCGGGAGTCGGGAGACCCAGTACTTC
TRBJ1-1,-,few,TRBV24-1,14,CATSDPRLSTEAFF,TGTGCCACCAGTGATCCCCGATTGTCCACTGAAGCTTTCTTT
TRBJ2-1,-,-,TRBV7-2,13,CASSYDGYNEQFF,TGTGCCAGCAGCTACGACGGCTACAATGAGCAGTTCTTC
TRBJ2-2,-,few,TRBV6-5,15,CASSNTGRYTGELFF,TGTGCCAGCAGTAACACAGGGAGGTACACCGGGGAGCTGTTTTTT
TRBJ1-6,-,-,TRBV12-3/TRBV12-4,15,CASSLGRTNNSPLHF,TGTGCCAGCAGTTTAGGCCGGACAAACAATTCACCCCTCCACTTT
TRBJ2-5,TRBD2,few,TRBV4-3,16,CASSQEPVGRQETQYF,TGCGCCAGCAGCCAAGAACCAGTCGGGAGGCAAGAGACCCAGTACTTC
TRBJ2-7,-,few,TRBV12-3/TRBV12-4,15,CASTLGSSGLYEQYF,TGTGCCAGCACTCTAGGATCATCAGGTCTCTACGAGCAGTACTTC
TRBJ1-4,-,-,TRBV3-1,15,CASSSTGLTREKLFF,TGTGCCAGCAGCTCGACGGGTTTGACACGGGAAAAACTGTTTTTT
TRBJ1-4,-,few,TRBV20-1,17,CSARVVGALGFGEKLFF,TGCAGTGCTAGAGTAGTAGGGGCACTGGGGTTTGGGGAAAAACTGTTTTTT
TRBJ2-1,TRBD2,few,TRBV20-1,15,CSARDPSGPYNEQFF,TGCAGTGCTAGAGATCCTAGCGGACCCTACAATGAGCAGTTCTTC
TRBJ2-5,TRBD1,-,TRBV5-6,13,CASGPGQEETQYF,TGTGCCAGCGGTCCTGGACAGGAGGAGACCCAGTACTTC
TRBJ2-5,-,-,TRBV5-1,13,CASSDPGAETQYF,TGCGCCAGCAGCGACCCAGGGGCCGAGACCCAGTACTTC
TRBJ1-3,-,many,TRBV12-3/TRBV12-4,17,CASTPHRRMSSGNTIYF,TGTGCCAGCACCCCACACAGACGGATGAGCTCTGGAAACACCATATATTTT
TRBJ2-7,-,few,TRBV20-1,16,CSALPPGRGLSYEQYF,TGCAGTGCCCTCCCCCCGGGACGGGGTCTATCCTACGAGCAGTACTTC
TRBJ2-3,TRBD2,-,TRBV7-2,17,CASSSQTSGGAADTQYF,TGTGCCAGCAGCTCCCAGACTAGCGGGGGGGCGGCAGATACGCAGTATTTT
TRBJ2-7,TRBD1,few,TRBV18,16,CASSRTGTEVAYEQYF,TGTGCCAGCTCACGGACCGGGACAGAAGTCGCCTACGAGCAGTACTTC
TRBJ1-1,TRBD1,-,TRBV18,16,CASSPRTGTANTEAFF,TGTGCCAGCTCACCGAGGACCGGGACAGCGAACACTGAAGCTTTCTTT
TRBJ2-3,-,-,TRBV12-3/TRBV12-4,15,CASSLWDFSTDTQYF,TGTGCCAGCAGTTTGTGGGACTTCAGCACAGATACGCAGTATTTT
TRBJ2-5,-,many,TRBV7-9,13,CASSLVRQETQYF,TGTGCCAGCAGCTTAGTACGTCAAGAGACCCAGTACTTC
TRBJ2-7,-,many,TRBV28,14,CASSFLGRDYEQYF,TGTGCCAGCAGTTTCTTAGGACGGGACTACGAGCAGTACTTC
TRBJ2-7,-,few,TRBV12-3/TRBV12-4,16,CASSSTRPPGMHEQYF,TGTGCCAGCAGTTCCACTCGACCCCCGGGCATGCACGAGCAGTACTTC
TRBJ2-7,-,few,TRBV20-1,13,CSARGLANYEQYF,TGCAGTGCTAGAGGGCTAGCGAACTACGAGCAGTACTTC
TRBJ1-5,-,-,TRBV20-1,15,CSARVGGSSNQPQHF,TGCAGTGCTAGAGTTGGAGGGTCGAGCAATCAGCCCCAGCATTTT